This record covers a single T cell receptor beta chain. RNA, at about 0.45 to 1 ug, was reverse transcribed with random hexamers. Across 54 Vbeta and 13 Jbeta, TCR beta CDR3 was amplified with immunoSEQ multiplex PCR. TCRdb analysed the immunoSEQ multiplex PCR reads with MiXCR anew, one entry per CDR3 protein. The sample has around 200,000 distinct CDR3 sequences; approximately 94% are singletons. Patients with stable or active relapsing-remitting disease, all of them treatment-naive, made up the multiple sclerosis controls. The record originates from a study of CD8 T cells in Susac syndrome. Germline V gene sequence: CDR1 DFQATT, CDR2 SNEGSKA (reference sequence). CDR3 size: 15 residues. Trimming removed 4 bases from V and 4 bases from J, with 19 bases in between.

The source material was CD4+ T cells from PBMCs. This clonotype was obtained from a human donor with multiple sclerosis. The chain links TRBV20-1 to TRBJ2-5, with D maybe TRBD2 (6 bases). The CDR3 reads CSAISASSVIETQYF. CDR3 coding DNA: TGCAGTGCTATCTCGGCGTCTAGCGTGATAGAGACCCAGTACTTC.